Following are 24 T cell receptor beta chains from one sample sequenced in a study of identifying expanded T cells in peripheral blood. Libraries were prepared by immunoSEQ multiplex PCR; TCRdb keeps only in-frame clonotypes and omits some of them. Of more than 95,000 clones listed, around four fifths are singletons. Sequenced material: blood. These receptors were collected from a person aged 18 to 70 in good health.

The chain links TRBV12-2 to TRBJ1-1. TRBV12-2 constitutes a pseudogene. The CDR3 extends over 14 amino acids. CDR3 sequence reads: CASRLELLNTEAFF. The CDR3 DNA is TGTGCAAGTCGCTTAGAACTCTTGAACACTGAAGCTTTCTTT.

The genes are TRBV4-1 and TRBJ2-5, with D possibly matching TRBD2 (7 bases). The germline V gene encodes CDR1 MGHRA and CDR2 YSYEKL. Between the trimmed V and J ends, which lost 0 bases and 4 bases, there was a span of 18 bases. CDR3 size: 17 residues. Written as DNA, the CDR3 is TGCGCCAGCAGCCAAGAGGGTGGGGCGGGGGCCGGAGAGACCCAGTACTTC. This codes for CASSQEGGAGAGETQYF.

The chain has TRBV6-6 and TRBJ2-6; a possible D gene is TRBD1 (6 bases). The CDR3 extends over 15 amino acids. Trimming pared 1 base from V and 4 bases from J, leaving 8 bases between. Germline V gene data show CDR1 as MNHNY and CDR2 as SVGAGI (reference sequence). The CDR3 loop reads CASSYLGGGANVLTF. As DNA, the CDR3 is TGTGCCAGCAGTTACTTAGGGGGAGGGGCCAACGTCCTGACTTTC.

The genes are TRBV11-2 and TRBJ2-7; D could derive from TRBD1 or TRBD2 (5 bases each). The CDR3 spans 14 residues. The V end lost 6 bases, the J end lost 6 bases, and 18 bases lay between the germline ends. Germline loops: CDR1 SGHAT, CDR2 FQNNGV. The CDR3 region has the DNA TGTGCCAGCAGATTCACTACCGGGGCGGGCGAGCAGTACTTC. It translates to CASRFTTGAGEQYF.

The chain is built from TRBV4-1 and TRBJ2-3, with a weak D call TRBD1 (6 bases). Germline V gene data show CDR1 as MGHRA and CDR2 as YSYEKL. Trimming shortened V by 4 bases and J by 10 bases, and 18 bases separated the two germline ends. This CDR3 spans 14 amino acids. CDR3 residues: CASSPSDRRRSQYF. The CDR3 region has the DNA TGCGCCAGCAGCCCTTCGGACAGACGGAGATCGCAGTATTTT.

The V gene is TRBV11-3, the J gene TRBJ1-1; D gene ambiguous. The CDR3 contains 9 residues. Trimming removed 8 bases at V and 11 bases at J, with 9 bases between. The germline CDR1 and CDR2 sequences are SGHNT and YENEEA. CDR3 nucleotide sequence: TGTGCCAGCTACGGGAGGGCTTTCTTT. This sequence encodes CASYGRAFF.

The chain recombines TRBV6-6 with TRBJ1-2, with 10 bases lining up with TRBD1. The CDR3 totals 14 residues. V shed 4 bases, J shed 4 bases, and the junction held 3 bases outside the gene matches. Germline values: CDR1 MNHNY, CDR2 SVGAGI (reference sequence). The CDR3 bases are TGTGCCAGCAGTTCACGGGACAGGGGCTATGGCTACACCTTC. Translating it yields CASSSRDRGYGYTF.

This chain joins TRBV7-9 and TRBJ2-7; 9 bases fit TRBD1. This CDR3 has 16 amino acids. V lost 3 bases, J lost 2 bases, and 8 bases stayed unmatched. CDR1 and CDR2 from the germline V gene are SEHNR and FQNEAQ (reference sequence). CDR3 DNA: TGTGCCAGCAGCTTTCCAACCGGGACAGGGCCCTACGAGCAGTACTTC. The encoded protein is CASSFPTGTGPYEQYF. The full variable domain, rest sourced from reference TRBV7-9 and TRBJ2-7, is DTGVSQNPRHKITKRGQNVTFRCDPISEHNRLYWYRQTLGQGPEFLTYFQNEAQLEKSRLLSDRFSAERPKGSFSTLEIQRTEQGDSAMYLCASSFPTGTGPYEQYFGPGTRLTVT.

The chain combines TRBV6-5 with TRBJ1-6; possible D gene TRBD1, 5 bases. CDR1 MNHEY and CDR2 SVGAGI come from the germline V gene. The germline V and J ends were trimmed by 8 bases and 6 bases, with 11 bases remaining between them. CDR3 length: 13 amino acids. CDR3 sequence: CASGQGGNSPLHF. Here the CDR3 DNA reads TGTGCCAGCGGGCAGGGTGGTAATTCACCCCTCCACTTT.

The chain carries TRBV27 and TRBJ1-5, with D unresolved. Looked up from germline, CDR1 is MNHEY and CDR2 is SMNVEV (reference sequence). The CDR3 spans 13 residues. V lost 2 bases, J lost 3 bases, and 5 bases lay in between. CDR3 residues: CASSLVINQPQHF. The CDR3 coding sequence is TGTGCCAGCAGTTTAGTAATCAATCAGCCCCAGCATTTT.

This clone was detected only a few times. V gene TRBV11-1 combines with J gene TRBJ2-7; D unclear. From germline, CDR1 is SGHAT and CDR2 FQDESV (reference sequence). The CDR3 is made up of 10 amino acids. Trimming removed 8 bases from V and 12 bases from J, with 14 bases in between. CDR3 DNA: TGTGCCAGCGCACCTCGGTTCGGGTACTTC. This encodes CASAPRFGYF.

In DNA, the CDR3 is TGTGCCAGCAGCTTAGTTTCCGATACGCAGTATTTT. Translation gives CASSLVSDTQYF. The rearrangement uses TRBV7-6 and TRBJ2-3; D is unresolved. Trimming stripped 1 base from V and 6 bases from J, with 5 bases between. Germline assignment: CDR1 SGHVS and CDR2 FNYEAQ. The CDR3 covers 12 residues.

V gene TRBV6-6 combines with J gene TRBJ1-2, with D unclear. The CDR3 runs to 11 residues. In germline, CDR1 is MNHNY, CDR2 SVGAGI (reference sequence). Trimming stripped 8 bases from V and 1 base from J, with 5 bases between. In nucleotides, the CDR3 is TGTGCCAGCCGGGGTAACTATGGCTACACCTTC. Protein: CASRGNYGYTF.

V and J are TRBV5-1 and TRBJ2-2; D ambiguous. Deletions cut 2 bases from V and 0 bases from J, with 11 bases between. CDR3 length equals 16 residues. CDR1 SGHRS and CDR2 YFSETQ come from the germline V gene. The CDR3 bases are TGCGCCAGCAGCTTCGTCAGGAACGCGAACACCGGGGAGCTGTTTTTT. Protein: CASSFVRNANTGELFF.

In its sample, this clone was seen a few times. This rearrangement joins TRBV19 to TRBJ2-6, with D unresolved. The CDR3 sequence is 14 residues long. CDR1 is LNHDA and CDR2 is SQIVND in the germline V gene (reference sequence). V lost 3 bases, J lost 2 bases, and 5 bases lay in between. The CDR3 reads CASSIDTGANVLTF. The DNA of the CDR3 is TGTGCCAGTAGTATCGATACTGGGGCCAACGTCCTGACTTTC.

The chain recombines TRBV30 with TRBJ1-6, with 11 bases lining up with TRBD1. In germline, CDR1 is GTSNPN, CDR2 SVGIG (reference sequence). The V and J ends lost 1 base and 13 bases, in that order; junction bases with no gene match: 9. This CDR3 has 15 amino acids. This chain's CDR3 is CAWSGGGTGGGPLHF. CDR3 sequence (DNA): TGTGCCTGGAGTGGTGGCGGGACAGGGGGAGGGCCCCTCCACTTT.

The chain joins TRBV6-1 to TRBJ1-3, with D possibly TRBD1 on 5 matching bases. CDR3 length: 14 amino acids. Germline V lookup: CDR1 MNHNS, CDR2 SASEGT. Trimming took off 1 base at V and 5 bases at J, with 9 bases between the two ends. Here the CDR3 DNA reads TGTGCCAGCAGTGAAGGGGGCATCAGAAACACCATATATTTT. This sequence encodes CASSEGGIRNTIYF.

This clone showed up just once. The V and J genes are TRBV5-6 and TRBJ2-5; D unclear. The CDR3 sequence is 14 residues long. CDR1 and CDR2 (germline): SGHDT, YYEEEE. Deletions cut 0 bases from V and 1 base from J, with 7 bases between. The CDR3 DNA sequence: TGTGCCAGCAGCTTGGCCGGCAGCCAAGAGACCCAGTACTTC. Amino acids: CASSLAGSQETQYF.

This chain uses TRBV18 with TRBJ2-1, with 9 bases identical to TRBD2. The J segment lost 1 base and the V segment lost 3 bases, leaving 7 bases of the junction unmatched. The CDR3 covers 17 residues. The germline V gene has CDR1 KGHSH and CDR2 LQKENI. In DNA, the CDR3 is TGTGCCAGCTCACCCCTCGAGCGGGGGGTATCCTACAATGAGCAGTTCTTC. This sequence encodes CASSPLERGVSYNEQFF.

The chain uses TRBV2 and TRBJ1-5; tentatively, D is TRBD1 (5 bases). The V end lost 3 bases, the J end lost 0 bases, and 12 bases lay between the germline ends. In germline, CDR1 is SNHLY, CDR2 FYNNEI. The CDR3 sequence is 16 residues long. The CDR3 DNA reads as TGTGCCAGCAGTGAGTGGGGGGGGTATAGCAATCAGCCCCAGCATTTT. This codes for CASSEWGGYSNQPQHF.

As for this clone: Distinct nucleotide sequences in the sample also encode this CDR3. V usage is TRBV4-1 and J usage is TRBJ2-3, with a weak D call TRBD2 (6 bases). The germline gives CDR1 MGHRA, CDR2 YSYEKL. Trimming took off 4 bases at V and 3 bases at J, with 14 bases between the two ends. The CDR3 is 15 residues long. DNA for the CDR3: TGCGCCAGCAGCCGTGGGAGAGGGAGGACAGATACGCAGTATTTT. It translates to CASSRGRGRTDTQYF.

As to this clone: Other DNA sequences in this specimen translate into the identical CDR3. J is TRBJ1-1 and V is TRBV29-1; 7 nucleotides line up with TRBD1. J lost 0 bases, V lost 7 bases, and 5 bases had no gene match. The CDR3 runs 13 residues. Germline V gene data show CDR1 as SQVTM and CDR2 as ANQGSEA. Here the CDR3 DNA reads TGCAGCGGCAGGGGGGGCTTGAACACTGAAGCTTTCTTT. It specifies CSGRGGLNTEAFF.

CDR3 sequence: CSVEDRGGYEQYF. The DNA for the CDR3 is TGCAGCGTTGAAGACAGGGGGGGCTACGAGCAGTACTTC. The chain uses TRBV29-1 and TRBJ2-7, with D perhaps given as TRBD1 or TRBD2 (7 bases each). V lost 0 bases, J lost 3 bases, and 9 bases lay in between. The germline CDR1 and CDR2 sequences are SQVTM and ANQGSEA. The CDR3 length is 13 residues.

The gene calls are TRBV6-1 and TRBJ1-2, with D unclear. Trimming stripped 1 base from V and 3 bases from J, with 9 bases between. Germline V gives CDR1 MNHNS, CDR2 SASEGT. The CDR3 runs to 14 residues. The CDR3 here is CASSEGVMDYGYTF. CDR3 coding DNA: TGTGCCAGCAGTGAAGGGGTTATGGACTATGGCTACACCTTC.